Listed below are T cell receptor beta chains from one sample, sequenced in a study of beta chain features in type 1 diabetes. This table comes from immunoSEQ multiplex PCR, and its TCRdb copy is limited to in-frame clones, with some not included. The data contain 450,000 or so clones, more than 9.5% of them singletons. The sequenced sample was naive CD4+ T cells from blood. These receptors came from a woman younger than 35 in good health. CDR3s leave out the opening cysteine and the closing phenylalanine or tryptophan. Clone sizes are given selectively: once, few, many, or a class where the clone is expanded.

few | TRBJ2-5 | TRBV28 | ASSGAETQY
few | TRBJ2-2 | TRBV4-1 | ASSQALALAAGELF
few | TRBJ2-3 | TRBV2 | ASKGQLTDTQY
- | TRBJ2-2 | TRBV5-4 | ASSGAGTGVTGELF
few | TRBJ2-7 | TRBV19 | ASRTTSAAYEQY
- | TRBJ1-2 | TRBV29-1 | SVAQKGRWYGYT
- | TRBJ2-5 | TRBV15 | ATSRARTGAGETQY
few | TRBJ2-1 | TRBV6-5 | ASSYSLQGNNEQF
- | TRBJ2-1 | TRBV4-2 | ASSQEYGTANEQF
few | TRBJ2-5 | TRBV5-1 | ASSLGQGARVETQY
few | TRBJ1-5 | TRBV5-6 | ASSAGRDQPQH
few | TRBJ2-2 | TRBV30 | AWSIGLDTGELF
- | TRBJ1-1 | TRBV29-1 | SVGEQGNTEAF
few | TRBJ2-5 | TRBV7-9 | AASGGYTQETQY
- | TRBJ2-1 | TRBV15 | ATSRRLNEQF
- | TRBJ1-6 | TRBV29-1 | SPSLNSPLH
few | TRBJ1-1 | TRBV5-1 | ASSLAGFAEAF
- | TRBJ1-2 | TRBV13 | ASSSSGTGVPNYGYT
few | TRBJ1-1 | TRBV30 | AWSGASEAF
- | TRBJ1-2 | TRBV9 | ASRGTPYAANYGYT
- | TRBJ1-1 | TRBV29-1 | SVARQLNTEAF
few | TRBJ1-2 | TRBV29-1 | SVGTGGNYGYT
few | TRBJ1-1 | TRBV29-1 | SVGIMNTEAF
few | TRBJ2-3 | TRBV4-2 | ASSPSGARTQY
few | TRBJ2-1 | TRBV30 | AGSGRSYNEQF
few | TRBJ1-1 | TRBV19 | ASSIWDSEAF
few | TRBJ1-2 | TRBV25-1 | ASREHEGGYT
few | TRBJ2-5 | TRBV25-1 | ASSESLRQGQTQY
few | TRBJ2-1 | TRBV9 | ASSVVNSGEQF
few | TRBJ1-2 | TRBV4-2 | ASSQVFGPLDYGYT
- | TRBJ1-2 | TRBV29-1 | SVVRDRGLYGYT